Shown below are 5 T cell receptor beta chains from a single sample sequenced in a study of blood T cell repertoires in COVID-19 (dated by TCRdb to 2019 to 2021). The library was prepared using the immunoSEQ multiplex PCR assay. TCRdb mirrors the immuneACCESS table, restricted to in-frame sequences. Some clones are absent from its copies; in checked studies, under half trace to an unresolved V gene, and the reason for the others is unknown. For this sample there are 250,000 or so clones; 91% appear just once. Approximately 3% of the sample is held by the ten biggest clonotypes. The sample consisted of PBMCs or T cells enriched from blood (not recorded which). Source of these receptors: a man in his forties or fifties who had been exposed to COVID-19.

The CDR3 loop reads CASSPRQSQETQYF. CDR3 DNA: TGTGCCAGCAGTCCCCGACAGAGCCAAGAGACCCAGTACTTC. The gene calls are TRBV27 and TRBJ2-5; D is possibly TRBD1 (5 bases). The CDR3 has 14 amino acids. Per germline, CDR1 MNHEY and CDR2 SMNVEV (reference sequence). With 5 bases removed from V and 1 base from J, the gap between germline ends came to 11 bases.

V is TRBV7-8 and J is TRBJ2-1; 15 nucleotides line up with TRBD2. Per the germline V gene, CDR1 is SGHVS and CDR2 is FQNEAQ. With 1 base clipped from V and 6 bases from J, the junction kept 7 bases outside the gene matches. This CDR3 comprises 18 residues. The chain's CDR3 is CASSLGRTSGRASNEQFF. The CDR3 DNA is TGTGCCAGCAGCTTAGGCAGGACTAGCGGGAGGGCCTCCAATGAGCAGTTCTTC.

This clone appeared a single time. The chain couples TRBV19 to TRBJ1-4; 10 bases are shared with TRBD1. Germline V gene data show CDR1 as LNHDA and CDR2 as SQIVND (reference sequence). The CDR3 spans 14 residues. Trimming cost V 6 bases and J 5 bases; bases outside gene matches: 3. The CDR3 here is CASRGTGANEKLFF. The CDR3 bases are TGTGCCAGTAGGGGGACAGGGGCGAATGAAAAACTGTTTTTT. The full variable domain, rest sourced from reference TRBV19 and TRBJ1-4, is DGGITQSPKYLFRKEGQNVTLSCEQNLNHDAMYWYRQDPGQGLRLIYYSQIVNDFQKGDIAEGYSVSREKKESFPLTVTSAQKNPTAFYLCASRGTGANEKLFFGSGTQLSVL.

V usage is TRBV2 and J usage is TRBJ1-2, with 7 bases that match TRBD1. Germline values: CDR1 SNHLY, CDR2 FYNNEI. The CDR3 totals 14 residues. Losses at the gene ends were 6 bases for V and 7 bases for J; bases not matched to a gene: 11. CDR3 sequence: CASRPQGEWGGYTF. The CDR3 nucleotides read TGTGCCAGCAGGCCTCAGGGGGAATGGGGTGGCTACACCTTC.

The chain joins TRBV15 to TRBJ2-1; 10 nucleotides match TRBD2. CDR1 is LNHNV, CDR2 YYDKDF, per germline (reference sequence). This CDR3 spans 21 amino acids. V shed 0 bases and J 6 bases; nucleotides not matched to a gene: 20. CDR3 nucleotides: TGTGCCACCAGCAGAGATCAGGTCCCAGCGGGAGGGCCCCGAATGGGCAATGAGCAGTTCTTC. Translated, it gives CATSRDQVPAGGPRMGNEQFF.